These 25 T cell receptor beta chains share one sample of origin, sequenced in a study of control samples from healthy donors and cancer patients (TCRdb year 2020). Library creation used the immunoSEQ multiplex PCR assay. The clones in this table, taken by TCRdb from immuneACCESS, are in-frame only. Not every clone is retained; where verified, under half of the shortfall comes from an unresolved V gene, and the cause of the rest is unknown. In all, the sample holds roughly 120,000 clones, and approximately 87% of those were seen once. About 12% of the sample comes from the top ten. The specimen was blood. These receptor sequences come from a man in his thirties or forties in good health.

This clone was observed a handful of times. The V call is TRBV30, the J call TRBJ2-3; TRBD2 might be the D (6 bases). Germline CDR1 and CDR2: GTSNPN and SVGIG (reference sequence). CDR3 length equals 13 residues. Trimming pared 5 bases from V and 5 bases from J, leaving 14 bases between. Here the CDR3 DNA reads TGTGCCTGGCTGGGGGACGGGAGAGATACGCAGTATTTT. Translated: CAWLGDGRDTQYF.

Points on this clone: This sample also contains other DNA sequences that code for the same CDR3. The J gene is TRBJ1-1, the V gene TRBV6-5; a weak D match, TRBD1 (6 bases). With 4 bases removed from V and 1 base from J, the gap between germline ends came to 7 bases. The CDR3 length is 13 residues. In germline, CDR1 is MNHEY, CDR2 SVGAGI. The CDR3 DNA reads as TGTGCCAGCAGTTTGACAGGGAACACTGAAGCTTTCTTT. Protein sequence: CASSLTGNTEAFF.

The gene calls are TRBV24-1 and TRBJ1-2; D unclear. Germline V gene sequence: CDR1 KGHDR, CDR2 SFDVKD. V was cut by 5 bases and J by 8 bases, with 14 bases left in between. CDR3 length equals 13 residues. The CDR3 loop reads CATSGALKEGYTF. DNA of the CDR3: TGTGCCACCAGTGGGGCTCTGAAAGAAGGCTACACCTTC.

The V and J genes are TRBV5-1 and TRBJ1-3; TRBD1 might be the D (5 bases). CDR1 is SGHRS, CDR2 YFSETQ, per germline. The CDR3 sequence is 15 residues long. V shed 2 bases and J shed 0 bases, with 9 bases lying between them. Written as DNA, the CDR3 is TGCGCCAGCAGCTTCCAGGGTACCTCTGGAAACACCATATATTTT. It yields the protein CASSFQGTSGNTIYF.

V is TRBV11-2 and J is TRBJ2-2; no definite D call. Germline assignment: CDR1 SGHAT and CDR2 FQNNGV. The CDR3 is 11 residues long. Trimming left V 7 bases short and J 8 bases short, with 8 bases between. The CDR3, as DNA: TGTGCCAGCACCGTAACGGGGGAGCTGTTTTTT. Protein: CASTVTGELFF.

The V gene is TRBV11-2, the J gene TRBJ2-5; D possibly corresponds to TRBD2 (7 bases). Trimming pared 8 bases from V and 4 bases from J, leaving 20 bases between. The CDR3 totals 15 residues. Germline values: CDR1 SGHAT, CDR2 FQNNGV. The CDR3 loop is CASANTQGRGETQYF. In DNA, the CDR3 is TGTGCCAGCGCTAACACTCAGGGGAGGGGAGAGACCCAGTACTTC.

Written as DNA, the CDR3 is TGTGCCAGCAGGGAGGTGGGGGGGCAGAGTGGCTACACCTTC. It codes for CASREVGGQSGYTF. The rearrangement uses TRBV4-2 and TRBJ1-2, with D perhaps TRBD1 (6 bases). The germline CDR1 and CDR2 sequences are LGHNA and YNFKEQ. Trimming stripped 6 bases from V and 7 bases from J, with 18 bases between. The CDR3 spans 14 residues.

V and J are TRBV6-6 and TRBJ1-6; no firm D call. V was trimmed by 1 base and J by 10 bases, leaving 11 bases between them. Germline V gene lookup returns CDR1 MNHNY and CDR2 SVGAGI (reference sequence). The CDR3 length is 14 residues. CDR3 sequence reads: CASSYLGFDSPLHF. Here the CDR3 DNA reads TGTGCCAGCAGTTACTTAGGATTTGACTCACCCCTCCACTTT.

The CDR3 spells CASSSKQGTYGYTF. In DNA form, the CDR3 reads TGTGCCAGTAGTAGTAAACAGGGGACGTATGGCTACACCTTC. The chain uses TRBV19 and TRBJ1-2, with 7 nucleotides matching TRBD1. In germline, CDR1 is LNHDA, CDR2 SQIVND (reference sequence). This CDR3 has 14 residues. After removal of 4 bases from V and 5 bases from J, the junction contained 7 bases not matched to a gene.

CDR3 sequence (DNA): TGCGCCAGCAGTGAGTGGAGTGGGCAGCCCCAGCATTTT. Its protein product is CASSEWSGQPQHF. This chain links TRBV10-2 with TRBJ1-5; D gene unclear. V shed 1 base and J shed 7 bases, with 8 bases lying between them. The CDR3 has 13 residues. Germline V gives CDR1 WSHSY, CDR2 SAAADI.

The chain is built from TRBV30 and TRBJ2-3; 10 bases match TRBD2. CDR3 size: 14 residues. CDR1 and CDR2 (germline): GTSNPN, SVGIG (reference sequence). With 2 bases clipped from V and 7 bases from J, the junction kept 6 bases outside the gene matches. The CDR3 DNA is TGTGCCTGGAGTTTAGCGGGGGGAGGGAATACGCAGTATTTT. Translated: CAWSLAGGGNTQYF.

CDR3 DNA sequence: TGTGCCAGCAGCTTGACGGGGGGAGATTACTCTGGGGCCAACGTCCTGACTTTC. It codes for CASSLTGGDYSGANVLTF. The J gene is TRBJ2-6, the V gene TRBV5-5; 7 bases match TRBD2. This CDR3 comprises 18 residues. The ends lost 1 base at V and 0 bases at J; junction bases unmatched: 7. Germline lookup yields CDR1 SGHKS and CDR2 YYEKEE (reference sequence).

This chain joins TRBV2 and TRBJ1-5, with D uncertain. The CDR3 length is 14 residues. V lost 4 bases and J lost 4, with 11 bases in between. Germline-derived CDR1 and CDR2 are SNHLY and FYNNEI. The CDR3 spells CASSGVRLNQPQHF. The CDR3 DNA sequence: TGTGCCAGCAGTGGGGTCAGACTGAATCAGCCCCAGCATTTT.

This rearrangement joins TRBV5-1 to TRBJ2-5; 10 bases align to TRBD2. The V segment lost 5 bases and the J segment 2 bases; nucleotides outside the gene matches: 3. Germline values: CDR1 SGHRS, CDR2 YFSETQ. The CDR3 sequence is 14 residues long. The DNA for the CDR3 is TGCGCCAGCAGAGGTAGCGGGGGGCAAGAGACCCAGTACTTC. The encoded protein is CASRGSGGQETQYF.

CDR3 nucleotide sequence: TGTGCCATTCGACAGGGGGGATACACCGGGGAGCTGTTTTTT. It yields the protein CAIRQGGYTGELFF. The chain combines TRBV30 with TRBJ2-2; 9 bases agree with TRBD1. The CDR3 runs 14 residues. The ends lost 8 bases at V and 3 bases at J; junction bases unmatched: 7. Germline V gene lookup returns CDR1 GTSNPN and CDR2 SVGIG (reference sequence).

The chain is built from TRBV27 and TRBJ1-5, with TRBD1 matching over 8 bases. Germline CDR1 and CDR2: MNHEY and SMNVEV (reference sequence). The CDR3 consists of 14 residues. With 5 bases clipped from V and 4 bases from J, the junction kept 4 bases outside the gene matches. The DNA for the CDR3 is TGTGCCAGCAGTGCCGGGACAGGTAATCAGCCCCAGCATTTT. This sequence encodes CASSAGTGNQPQHF.

The chain uses TRBV11-2 and TRBJ1-1; the D gene is possibly TRBD1 (6 bases). This CDR3 spans 15 amino acids. Trimming removed 3 bases at V and 1 base at J, with 12 bases between. Germline values: CDR1 SGHAT, CDR2 FQNNGV. CDR3: CASSFFRGRNTEAFF. The CDR3 coding sequence is TGTGCCAGCAGCTTCTTCAGGGGACGGAACACTGAAGCTTTCTTT.

In its sample, this clone was seen a few times. The chain uses TRBV5-4 and TRBJ1-3; D remains unclear. Looked up from germline, CDR1 is SGHNT and CDR2 is YYREEE (reference sequence). V was clipped by 3 bases and J by 4 bases, with 11 bases between them. This CDR3 spans 14 amino acids. The CDR3 protein is CASSSKESGNTIYF. The CDR3 bases are TGTGCCAGCAGCTCCAAGGAGTCGGGAAACACCATATATTTT.

The chain combines TRBV28 with TRBJ1-6; maybe TRBD1 (5 bases). CDR3 length: 12 amino acids. Per germline, CDR1 MDHEN and CDR2 SYDVKM. V was clipped by 6 bases and J by 9 bases, with 9 bases between them. CDR3 loop: CASSLGVSPLHF. DNA for the CDR3: TGTGCCAGCAGCCTAGGGGTTTCACCCCTCCACTTT.

This clone occurred a few times. The rearrangement joins TRBV12-3 or TRBV12-4 to TRBJ1-1; D is possibly TRBD1 (6 bases). The CDR3 covers 12 residues. V was trimmed by 7 bases and J by 5 bases, leaving 11 bases between them. The CDR3 loop is CASTKGGTEAFF. DNA of the CDR3: TGTGCCAGCACTAAGGGGGGAACTGAAGCTTTCTTT.

The rearrangement links TRBV6-4 to TRBJ2-7; possibly TRBD2 for D (6 bases). V was shortened by 7 bases and J by 6 bases, with 10 bases between the two germline ends. The CDR3 totals 11 residues. The germline V gene has CDR1 MRHNA and CDR2 SNTAGT. CDR3 residues: CASTRRAEQYF. The CDR3, as DNA: TGTGCCAGCACGAGGAGGGCCGAGCAGTACTTC.

This chain links TRBV10-2 with TRBJ2-3; D is tentatively TRBD1 or TRBD2 (6 bases each). CDR1 WSHSY and CDR2 SAAADI come from the germline V gene. This CDR3 contains 16 residues. Deletions cut 7 bases from V and 2 bases from J, with 19 bases between. The CDR3 region is CASKRLGGTHTDTQYF. In DNA, the CDR3 is TGCGCCAGCAAAAGACTGGGCGGGACACACACAGATACGCAGTATTTT.

This sequence joins TRBV5-1 and TRBJ1-2; D is ambiguous. Per germline, CDR1 SGHRS and CDR2 YFSETQ. The V end lost 5 bases, the J end lost 4 bases, and 12 bases lay between the germline ends. This CDR3 is 13 amino acids long. The CDR3 loop is CASSPGIFYGYTF. The CDR3 DNA is TGCGCCAGCAGTCCCGGGATTTTCTATGGCTACACCTTC.

The gene calls are TRBV19 and TRBJ1-6; D perhaps matches TRBD1 (5 bases). This CDR3 contains 13 residues. The germline V gene has CDR1 LNHDA and CDR2 SQIVND (reference sequence). With 4 bases removed from V and 7 bases from J, the gap between germline ends came to 8 bases. The DNA for the CDR3 is TGTGCCAGTAGTAGACAGCGAAATTCACCCCTCCACTTT. Translation: CASSRQRNSPLHF.

In regard to this clone: A junction end diverges from the germline sequence, so it may reflect a read error. V and J are TRBV13 and TRBJ1-1; possible D gene TRBD1, 5 bases. CDR1 and CDR2 from the germline V gene are PRHDT and FYEKMQ (reference sequence). The CDR3 runs 14 residues. CDR3 DNA: TGTGCCAGCAGCCTAGGACATGGGGGCACTGAAGCTTTCTTT. It encodes CASSLGHGGTEAFF.